These T cell receptor beta chains were read from a single sample in a study of a mutant IDH1 vaccine in newly diagnosed glioma. These TCRs' antigens remain unknown. Only in-frame clones appear in the TCRdb table, and some are missing; sequencing was by immunoSEQ multiplex PCR. Among about 69,000 clones listed, 70% to 90% were seen once. The specimen comprised PBMCs, sampled from a glioma patient whose treatment included an IDH1 peptide vaccine. The receptors were gathered from a man aged 30-40 years with glioma. Both conserved end residues are part of each CDR3. The order of the fields is CDR3 protein, D gene, J gene, V gene. A D gene is named only where the DNA matches it firmly.

CDR3: CASSLEVDGWEGTQYF
D: TRBD2
J: TRBJ2-3
V: TRBV7-8

CDR3: CASSRQGNTEAFF
D: TRBD1
J: TRBJ1-1
V: TRBV2

CDR3: CASIPQGAYNEQFF
D: TRBD1
J: TRBJ2-1
V: TRBV2

CDR3: CASSPRQGVSTGELFF
D: TRBD1
J: TRBJ2-2
V: TRBV18

CDR3: CASSWFYSGNTIYF
D: NA
J: TRBJ1-3
V: TRBV5-6

CDR3: CASSIEDVNTGELFF
D: NA
J: TRBJ2-2
V: TRBV19

CDR3: CASSYGTGRDQPQHF
D: TRBD1
J: TRBJ1-5
V: TRBV28

CDR3: CASSPRDSTRLNTGELFF
D: NA
J: TRBJ2-2
V: TRBV13

CDR3: CASSSAGIQETQYF
D: TRBD2
J: TRBJ2-5
V: TRBV27

CDR3: CASSQEAGDQPQHF
D: NA
J: TRBJ1-5
V: TRBV4-3

CDR3: CASSLVSGTYKAEAFF
D: NA
J: TRBJ1-1
V: TRBV7-9

CDR3: CASSGKKGQEDEKLFF
D: TRBD1
J: TRBJ1-4
V: TRBV9

CDR3: CASSLTGNTEAFF
D: NA
J: TRBJ1-1
V: TRBV7-3

CDR3: CASSKIGLAGAPSTDTQYF
D: TRBD2
J: TRBJ2-3
V: TRBV19

CDR3: CAISESDSGGPGDTQYF
D: TRBD2
J: TRBJ2-3
V: TRBV10-3

CDR3: CASSSLGVFKETQYF
D: NA
J: TRBJ2-5
V: TRBV7-2

CDR3: CSVEKAASTDTQYF
D: NA
J: TRBJ2-3
V: TRBV29-1

CDR3: CAWIKQGGDGYTF
D: NA
J: TRBJ1-2
V: TRBV30